This T cell receptor beta chain was profiled in a study of regulatory T cells in long-lasting Graves disease. General study results and limits: Small sample size may have lowered accuracy. Whereas new patients shared 966 public clonotypes, persistent patients shared more, at about 3,000. It was in persistent disease that TRBV28, TRBJ1-2 and TRBJ2-5 were favored.

Worth noting for this clonotype: The target antigen is unknown.

The CDR3 loop spans 15 amino acids. CDR1 SGHTA and CDR2 FQGNSA come from the germline V gene. Trimming cost V 0 bases and J 6 bases, with 11 bases left between them. Time point: persistent/refractory GD, antithyroid drugs over 5 years with positive TRAb. RNA from PBMCs was the source of the TCR library. Construction of TCR beta libraries relied on iRepertoire HTBI primers and on Arm-PCR targeting CDR3 regions. Via MiXCR, TCRdb re-called the multiplex PCR reads, giving one row per CDR3 protein. The sample holds 400,000 to 600,000 distinct CDR3 sequences, under 25% seen once. The TCR comes from a female donor with Graves disease. The material was peripheral blood mononuclear cells (PBMCs), obtained when the disease was refractory, from a patient treated with antithyroid drugs. This chain joins TRBV7-2 and TRBJ2-2; tentatively, D is TRBD2 (6 bases). This CDR3 reads CASSLALGTAGELFF. CDR3 DNA: TGTGCCAGCAGCTTAGCGCTGGGGACTGCCGGGGAGCTGTTTTTT.